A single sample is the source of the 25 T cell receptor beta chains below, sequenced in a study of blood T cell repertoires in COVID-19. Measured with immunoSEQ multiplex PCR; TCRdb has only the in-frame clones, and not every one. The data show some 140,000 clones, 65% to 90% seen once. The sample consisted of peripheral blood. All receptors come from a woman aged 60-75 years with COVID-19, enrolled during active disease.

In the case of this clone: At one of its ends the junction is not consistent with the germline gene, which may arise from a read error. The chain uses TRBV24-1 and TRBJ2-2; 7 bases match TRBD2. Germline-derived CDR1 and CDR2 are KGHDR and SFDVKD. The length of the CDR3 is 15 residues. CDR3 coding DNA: TGTGCCACCAGTGATCCAAGCGGGAACCCCGGGGAGCTGTTTTTT. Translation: CATSDPSGNPGELFF.

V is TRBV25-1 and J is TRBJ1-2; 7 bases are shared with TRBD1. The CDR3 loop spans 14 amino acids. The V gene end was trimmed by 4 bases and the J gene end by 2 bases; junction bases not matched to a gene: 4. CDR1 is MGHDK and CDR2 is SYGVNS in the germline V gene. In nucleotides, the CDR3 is TGTGCCAGCAGTGCTACAGGGGCCAACTATGGCTACACCTTC. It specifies CASSATGANYGYTF.

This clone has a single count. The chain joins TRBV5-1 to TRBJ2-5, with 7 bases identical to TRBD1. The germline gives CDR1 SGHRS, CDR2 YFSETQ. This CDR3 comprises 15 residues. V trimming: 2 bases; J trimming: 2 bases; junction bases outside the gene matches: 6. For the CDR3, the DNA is TGCGCCAGCAGCTTACCGGGACAGAGACAAGAGACCCAGTACTTC. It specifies CASSLPGQRQETQYF.

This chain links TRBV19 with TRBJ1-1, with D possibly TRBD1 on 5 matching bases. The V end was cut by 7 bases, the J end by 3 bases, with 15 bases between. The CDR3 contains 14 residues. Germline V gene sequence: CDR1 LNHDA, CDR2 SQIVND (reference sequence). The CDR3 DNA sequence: TGTGCCAGTAAGACCCAAGGGGCAGACACTGAAGCTTTCTTT. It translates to CASKTQGADTEAFF.

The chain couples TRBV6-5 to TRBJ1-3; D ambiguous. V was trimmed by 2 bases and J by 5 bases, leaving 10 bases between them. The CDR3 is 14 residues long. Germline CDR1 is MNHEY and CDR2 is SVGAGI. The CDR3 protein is CASSYAGSRNTIYF. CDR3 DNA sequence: TGTGCCAGCAGTTACGCGGGATCCCGAAACACCATATATTTT.

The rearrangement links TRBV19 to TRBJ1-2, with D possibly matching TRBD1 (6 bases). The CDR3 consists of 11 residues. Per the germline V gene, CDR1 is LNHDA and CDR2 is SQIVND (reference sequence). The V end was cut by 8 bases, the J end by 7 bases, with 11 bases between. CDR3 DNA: TGTGCCAGTTGGGGGGGCGGTGGCTACACCTTC. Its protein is CASWGGGGYTF.

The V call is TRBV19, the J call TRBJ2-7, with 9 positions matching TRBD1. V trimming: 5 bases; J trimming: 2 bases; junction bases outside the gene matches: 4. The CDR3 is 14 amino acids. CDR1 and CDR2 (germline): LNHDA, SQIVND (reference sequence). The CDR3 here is CASSGGQGPYEQYF. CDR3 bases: TGTGCCAGTAGTGGGGGACAGGGTCCCTACGAGCAGTACTTC. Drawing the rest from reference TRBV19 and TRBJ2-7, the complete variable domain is DGGITQSPKYLFRKEGQNVTLSCEQNLNHDAMYWYRQDPGQGLRLIYYSQIVNDFQKGDIAEGYSVSREKKESFPLTVTSAQKNPTAFYLCASSGGQGPYEQYFGPGTRLTVT.

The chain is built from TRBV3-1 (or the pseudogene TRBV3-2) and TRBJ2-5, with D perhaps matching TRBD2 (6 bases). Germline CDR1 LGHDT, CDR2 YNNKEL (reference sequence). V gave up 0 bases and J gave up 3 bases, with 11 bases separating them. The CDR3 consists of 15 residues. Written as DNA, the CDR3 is TGTGCCAGCAGCCAAGAAGGAGGGCCCGAAGAGACCCAGTACTTC. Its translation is CASSQEGGPEETQYF.

This chain's CDR3 is CASRPALRGEAFF. Written as DNA, the CDR3 is TGTGCCAGCAGACCGGCCCTTCGAGGTGAAGCTTTCTTT. V and J are TRBV6-5 and TRBJ1-1; D is unresolved. V was pared by 6 bases and J by 7 bases, with 15 bases between. The CDR3 runs to 13 residues. CDR1 and CDR2 (germline): MNHEY, SVGAGI.

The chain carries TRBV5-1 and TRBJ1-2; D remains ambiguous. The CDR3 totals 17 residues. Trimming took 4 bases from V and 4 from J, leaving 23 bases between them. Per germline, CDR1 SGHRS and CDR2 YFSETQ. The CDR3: CASSLTPPGRLRYGYTF. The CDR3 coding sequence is TGCGCCAGCAGCCTGACACCGCCGGGGAGACTTCGCTATGGCTACACCTTC.

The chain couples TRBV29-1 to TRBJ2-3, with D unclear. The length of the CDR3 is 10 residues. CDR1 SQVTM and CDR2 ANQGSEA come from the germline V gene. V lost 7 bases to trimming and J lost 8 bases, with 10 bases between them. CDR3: CSATDITQYF. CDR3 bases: TGCAGCGCTACTGATATTACGCAGTATTTT.

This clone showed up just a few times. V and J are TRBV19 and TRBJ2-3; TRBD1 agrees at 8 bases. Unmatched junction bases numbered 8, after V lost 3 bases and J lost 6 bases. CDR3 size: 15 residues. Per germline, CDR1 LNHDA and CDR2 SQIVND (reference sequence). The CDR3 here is CASSMGAGGADTQYF. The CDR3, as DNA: TGTGCCAGTAGTATGGGGGCAGGGGGCGCGGATACGCAGTATTTT. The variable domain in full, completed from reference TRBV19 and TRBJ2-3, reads DGGITQSPKYLFRKEGQNVTLSCEQNLNHDAMYWYRQDPGQGLRLIYYSQIVNDFQKGDIAEGYSVSREKKESFPLTVTSAQKNPTAFYLCASSMGAGGADTQYFGPGTRLTVL.

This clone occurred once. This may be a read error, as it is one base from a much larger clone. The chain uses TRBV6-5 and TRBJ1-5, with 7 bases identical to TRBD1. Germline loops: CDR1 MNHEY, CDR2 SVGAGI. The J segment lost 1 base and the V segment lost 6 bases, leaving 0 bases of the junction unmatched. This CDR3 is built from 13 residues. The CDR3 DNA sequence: TGTGCCAGCAGGACAGGGAGCAATCAGCCCCAGCATTTT. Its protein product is CASRTGSNQPQHF.

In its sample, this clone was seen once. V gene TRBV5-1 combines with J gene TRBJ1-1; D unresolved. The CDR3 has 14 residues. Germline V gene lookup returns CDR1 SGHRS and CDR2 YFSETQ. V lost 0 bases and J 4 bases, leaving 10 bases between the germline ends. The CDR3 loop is CASSLDLSVTEAFF. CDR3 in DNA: TGCGCCAGCAGCTTGGACCTTTCAGTCACTGAAGCTTTCTTT.

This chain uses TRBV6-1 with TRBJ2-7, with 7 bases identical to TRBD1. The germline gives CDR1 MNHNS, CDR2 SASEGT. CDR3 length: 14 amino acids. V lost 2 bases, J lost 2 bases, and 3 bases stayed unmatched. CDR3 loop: CASSEITGAYEQYV. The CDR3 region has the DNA TGTGCCAGCAGTGAAATAACAGGGGCCTACGAGCAGTACGTC.

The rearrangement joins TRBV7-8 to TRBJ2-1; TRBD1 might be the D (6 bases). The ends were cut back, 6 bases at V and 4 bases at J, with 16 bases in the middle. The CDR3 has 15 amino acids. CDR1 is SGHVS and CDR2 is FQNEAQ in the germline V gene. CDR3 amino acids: CASRLTGTTYNEQFF. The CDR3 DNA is TGTGCCAGCAGACTTACAGGGACAACTTACAATGAGCAGTTCTTC.

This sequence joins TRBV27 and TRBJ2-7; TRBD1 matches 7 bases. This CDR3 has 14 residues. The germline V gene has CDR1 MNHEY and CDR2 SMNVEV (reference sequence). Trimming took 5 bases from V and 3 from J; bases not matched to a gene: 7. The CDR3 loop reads CASSPRDSLYEQYV. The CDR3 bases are TGTGCCAGCAGTCCCCGGGACAGCCTCTACGAGCAGTACGTC.

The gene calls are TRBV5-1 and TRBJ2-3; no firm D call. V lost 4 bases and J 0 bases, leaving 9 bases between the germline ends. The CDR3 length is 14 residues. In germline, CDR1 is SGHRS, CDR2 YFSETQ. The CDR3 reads CASSPTSSTDTQYF. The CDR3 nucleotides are TGCGCCAGCAGCCCAACTTCTAGCACAGATACGCAGTATTTT.

CDR3 coding DNA: TGTGCCAGCGGGTTCAGGGGCACTGAAGCTTTCTTT. Amino acid sequence: CASGFRGTEAFF. The chain joins TRBV27 to TRBJ1-1; TRBD1 might be the D (6 bases). Germline V gene data show CDR1 as MNHEY and CDR2 as SMNVEV (reference sequence). With 8 bases removed from V and 4 bases from J, the gap between germline ends came to 11 bases. The CDR3 is 12 amino acids.

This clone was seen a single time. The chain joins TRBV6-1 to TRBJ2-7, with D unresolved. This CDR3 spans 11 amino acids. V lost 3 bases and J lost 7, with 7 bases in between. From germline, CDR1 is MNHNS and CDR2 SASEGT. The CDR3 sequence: CASSDIGEQYV. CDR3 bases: TGTGCCAGCAGTGATATCGGGGAGCAGTACGTC.

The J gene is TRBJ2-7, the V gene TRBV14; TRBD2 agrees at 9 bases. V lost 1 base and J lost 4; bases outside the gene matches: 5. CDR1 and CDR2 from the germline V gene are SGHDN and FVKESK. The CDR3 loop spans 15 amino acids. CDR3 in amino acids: CASSQGLAGVYEQYF. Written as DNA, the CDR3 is TGTGCCAGCAGCCAAGGGTTAGCGGGAGTTTACGAGCAGTACTTC.

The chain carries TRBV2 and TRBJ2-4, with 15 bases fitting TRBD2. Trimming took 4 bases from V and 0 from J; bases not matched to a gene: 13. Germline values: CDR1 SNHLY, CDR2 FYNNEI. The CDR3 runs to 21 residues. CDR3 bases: TGTGCCAGCAGTGCGACCGAGGACGGACTAGCGGGGGGGGTAGCCAAAAACATTCAGTACTTC. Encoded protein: CASSATEDGLAGGVAKNIQYF.

CDR3 region: CASSLLDSQETQYF. The CDR3, as DNA: TGCGCCAGCAGCTTGCTGGACAGCCAAGAGACCCAGTACTTC. The J gene is TRBJ2-5, the V gene TRBV5-1; D might be TRBD1 (6 bases). The CDR3 is 14 residues long. The ends were cut back, 1 base at V and 1 base at J, with 8 bases in the middle. Per the germline V gene, CDR1 is SGHRS and CDR2 is YFSETQ.

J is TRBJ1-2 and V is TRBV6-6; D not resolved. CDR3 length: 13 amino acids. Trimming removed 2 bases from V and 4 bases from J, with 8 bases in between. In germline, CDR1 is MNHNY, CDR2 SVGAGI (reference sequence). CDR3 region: CASSYEAFYGYTF. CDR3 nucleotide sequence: TGTGCCAGCAGTTACGAGGCCTTCTATGGCTACACCTTC.

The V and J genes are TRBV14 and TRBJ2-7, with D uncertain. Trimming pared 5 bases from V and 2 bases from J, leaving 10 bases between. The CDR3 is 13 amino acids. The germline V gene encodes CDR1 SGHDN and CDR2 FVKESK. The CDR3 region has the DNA TGTGCCAGCAGCAAAGCACTTGCCTACGAGCAGTACTTC. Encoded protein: CASSKALAYEQYF.